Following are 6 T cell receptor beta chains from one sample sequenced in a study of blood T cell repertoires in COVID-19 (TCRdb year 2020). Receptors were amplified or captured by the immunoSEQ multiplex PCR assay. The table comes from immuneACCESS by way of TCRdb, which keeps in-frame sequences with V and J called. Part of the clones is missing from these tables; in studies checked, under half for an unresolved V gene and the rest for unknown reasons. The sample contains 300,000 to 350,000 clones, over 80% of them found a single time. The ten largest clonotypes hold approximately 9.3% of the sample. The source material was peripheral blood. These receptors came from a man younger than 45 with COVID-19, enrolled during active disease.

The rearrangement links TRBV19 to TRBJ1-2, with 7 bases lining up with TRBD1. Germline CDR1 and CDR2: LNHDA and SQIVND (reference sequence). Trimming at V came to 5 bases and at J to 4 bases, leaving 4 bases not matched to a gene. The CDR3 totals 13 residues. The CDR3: CASSRDRSYGYTF. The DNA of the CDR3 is TGTGCCAGTAGTCGGGACAGATCCTATGGCTACACCTTC.

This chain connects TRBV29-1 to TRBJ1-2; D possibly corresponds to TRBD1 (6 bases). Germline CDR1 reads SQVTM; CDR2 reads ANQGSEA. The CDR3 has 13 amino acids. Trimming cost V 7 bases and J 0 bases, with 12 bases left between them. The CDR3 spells CSGRDNSNYGYTF. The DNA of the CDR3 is TGCAGCGGTCGGGACAACTCTAACTATGGCTACACCTTC. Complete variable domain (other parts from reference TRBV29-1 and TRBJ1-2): SAVISQKPSRDICQRGTSLTIQCQVDSQVTMMFWYRQQPGQSLTLIATANQGSEATYESGFVIDKFPISRPNLTFSTLTVSNMSPEDSSIYLCSGRDNSNYGYTFGSGTRLTVV.

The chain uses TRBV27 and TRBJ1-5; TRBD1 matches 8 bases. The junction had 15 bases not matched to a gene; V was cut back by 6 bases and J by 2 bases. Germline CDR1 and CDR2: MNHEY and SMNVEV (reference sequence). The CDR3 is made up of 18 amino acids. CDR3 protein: CASSKNARGRLGNQPQHF. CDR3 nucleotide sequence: TGTGCCAGCAGCAAAAATGCCAGGGGGCGCCTAGGCAATCAGCCCCAGCATTTT.

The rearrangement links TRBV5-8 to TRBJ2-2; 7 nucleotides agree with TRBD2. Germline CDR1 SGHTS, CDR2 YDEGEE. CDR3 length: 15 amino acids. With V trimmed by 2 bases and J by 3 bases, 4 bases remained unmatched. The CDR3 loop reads CASSFGLADTGELFF. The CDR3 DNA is TGTGCCAGCAGCTTTGGGCTAGCGGACACCGGGGAGCTGTTTTTT.

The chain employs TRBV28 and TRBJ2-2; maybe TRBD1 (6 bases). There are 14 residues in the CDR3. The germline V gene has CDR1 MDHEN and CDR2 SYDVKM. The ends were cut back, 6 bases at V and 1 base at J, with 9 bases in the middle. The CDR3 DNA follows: TGTGCCAGCAGCCACAGGGAGAACACCGGGGAGCTGTTTTTT. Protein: CASSHRENTGELFF.

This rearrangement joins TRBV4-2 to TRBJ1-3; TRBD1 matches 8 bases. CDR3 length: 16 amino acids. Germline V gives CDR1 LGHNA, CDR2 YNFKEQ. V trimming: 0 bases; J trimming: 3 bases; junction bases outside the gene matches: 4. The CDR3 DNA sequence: TGTGCCAGCAGCCAAGAAGACAGGGGTCATGGAAACACCATATATTTT. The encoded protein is CASSQEDRGHGNTIYF.